This T cell receptor (beta chain) was sequenced in a study of cytomegalovirus exposure and HLA in healthy donors. As for the study in general: The 110 or so validation repertoires used a platform that matched the one used for the 550 to 800 first-cohort repertoires, as a later analysis reported. Study-wide results and limits: One later analysis, an examination of the 120 or so validation repertoires, found that first-cohort TCR clusters tended to co-occur in them.

V was cut by 2 bases and J by 5 bases, with 14 bases left in between. The CDR3 is made up of 14 amino acids. Germline values: CDR1 SGDLS, CDR2 YYNGEE. Note on this clone: Its specificity is unknown.

Sequencing used immunoSEQ multiplex PCR; TCRdb keeps in-frame clones, though not all of them. The repertoire has 100,000 to 120,000 clones, approximately 89% of them found once; the top ten carry 1.9%. The chain recombines TRBV9 with TRBJ2-7; possibly TRBD1 for D (6 bases). Material: PBMCs. The origin of this receptor is a woman between 18 and 29 years old in good health and CMV-seronegative. This CDR3 reads CASSVAGVGNEQYF. As DNA, the CDR3 is TGTGCCAGCAGCGTCGCAGGGGTTGGTAACGAGCAGTACTTC.